The 31 T cell receptor beta chains listed next were all sequenced from one sample in a study of regulatory T cells in long-lasting Graves disease. According to the study, TCR beta libraries were built with iRepertoire HTBI primers and CDR3-region Arm-PCR. TCRdb recomputed calls from the multiplex PCR reads with MiXCR, one row per CDR3 protein. The table records around 500,000 distinct CDR3 sequences, approximately 12% of them present only once. Described time point: newly diagnosed GD, antithyroid drugs for less than 3 months. Researchers made the TCR library from RNA that was extracted from PBMCs. The sample was also linked to a second study, of T cells in Graves' hyperthyroidism and ophthalmopathy.

The sample was peripheral blood mononuclear cells (PBMCs), taken at new diagnosis, from a patient treated with antithyroid drugs. The receptors here all came from a woman in her twenties or thirties with Graves disease.

This clonotype was picked up many times. This chain uses TRBV3-1 with TRBJ2-1, with 8 bases that match TRBD1. CDR3 length: 17 residues. V lost 1 base to trimming and J lost 0 bases; unmatched junction nucleotides: 5. Germline CDR1 reads LGHDT; CDR2 reads YNNKEL (reference sequence). CDR3 in amino acids: CASSQVSGQGSYNEQFF. Here the CDR3 DNA reads TGTGCCAGCAGCCAAGTTTCAGGACAGGGCTCCTACAATGAGCAGTTCTTC.

This clonotype has more than one count but fewer than ten. The chain recombines TRBV19 with TRBJ1-4, with 12 bases matching TRBD1. Per germline, CDR1 LNHDA and CDR2 SQIVND (reference sequence). Trimming cost V 5 bases and J 8 bases; bases outside gene matches: 9. The CDR3 covers 16 residues. CDR3 sequence: CASSVGTGGGQEKLFF. The CDR3 DNA reads TGTGCCAGTAGTGTCGGGACAGGGGGCGGGCAGGAAAAACTGTTTTTT.

This clonotype occurred many times. The gene calls are TRBV13 and TRBJ2-7; D is uncertain. This CDR3 spans 13 amino acids. Trimming removed 0 bases from V and 3 bases from J, with 6 bases in between. Germline V lookup: CDR1 PRHDT, CDR2 FYEKMQ (reference sequence). CDR3 amino acids: CASSLGSVYEQYF. The DNA for the CDR3 is TGTGCCAGCAGCTTAGGATCAGTCTACGAGCAGTACTTC. The full variable domain, with the rest looked up from reference TRBV13 and TRBJ2-7, is AAGVIQSPRHLIKEKRETATLKCYPIPRHDTVYWYQQGPGQDPQFLISFYEKMQSDKGSIPDRFSAQQFSDYHSELNMSSLELGDSALYFCASSLGSVYEQYFGPGTRLTVT.

A single count supports this clonotype. This may arise from a read error, as a much more abundant clone is one base away. The chain carries TRBV4-2 and TRBJ2-1; 9 positions agree with TRBD1. Germline lookup yields CDR1 LGHNA and CDR2 YNFKEQ. V trimming: 2 bases; J trimming: 10 bases; junction bases outside the gene matches: 9. The CDR3 totals 15 residues. The CDR3 region is CASSQLLGQGREQFF. The CDR3 DNA reads as TGTGCCAGCAGCCAATTACTGGGACAGGGACGCGAGCAGTTCTTC.

This clonotype was picked up many times. V and J are TRBV5-6 and TRBJ2-3; TRBD1 might be the D (5 bases). The CDR3 runs to 16 residues. Germline values: CDR1 SGHDT, CDR2 YYEEEE. V was cut by 1 base and J by 4 bases, with 16 bases left in between. The CDR3 is CASSLPGLYRSDTQYF. The CDR3 nucleotides are TGTGCCAGCAGCTTGCCAGGGCTCTACCGGTCAGATACGCAGTATTTT.

V and J are TRBV4-1 and TRBJ1-3; TRBD1 agrees at 10 bases. Germline CDR1 MGHRA, CDR2 YSYEKL. CDR3 length: 16 residues. The V segment lost 0 bases and the J segment 5 bases; nucleotides outside the gene matches: 4. CDR3 amino acids: CASSQDPGQGRNTIYF. CDR3 nucleotides: TGCGCCAGCAGCCAAGATCCGGGACAGGGGAGAAACACCATATATTTT.

This clonotype was counted ten times or more. The chain uses TRBV2 and TRBJ2-5; a weak D match, TRBD2 (5 bases). The germline V gene encodes CDR1 SNHLY and CDR2 FYNNEI. The CDR3 runs 14 residues. The ends were cut back, 0 bases at V and 3 bases at J, with 8 bases in the middle. DNA for the CDR3: TGTGCCAGCAGTGAAGCGAGGGCAGAAGAGACCCAGTACTTC. Its translation is CASSEARAEETQYF.

This clonotype has just a few counts. This chain links TRBV20-1 with TRBJ1-1; a weak D match, TRBD1 (6 bases). Looked up from germline, CDR1 is DFQATT and CDR2 is SNEGSKA (reference sequence). There are 15 residues in the CDR3. The CDR3 DNA is TGCATCCTCAACGGCAGGGGCGCTTCTAACACTGAAGCTTTCTTT. Amino acid sequence: CILNGRGASNTEAFF.

This clonotype was counted many times. V gene TRBV5-1 combines with J gene TRBJ2-5, with D maybe TRBD2 (7 bases). The V and J ends lost 3 bases and 7 bases respectively, with 16 bases between them. The germline V gene encodes CDR1 SGHRS and CDR2 YFSETQ. The CDR3 loop spans 14 amino acids. The CDR3 here is CASSSPTGRGTQYF. CDR3 in DNA: TGCGCCAGCAGCTCCCCCACAGGGAGGGGGACCCAGTACTTC.

There are many counts of this clonotype. V is TRBV27 and J is TRBJ1-3; weak D call: TRBD1 (6 bases). V lost 6 bases and J lost 4, with 13 bases in between. The germline V gene has CDR1 MNHEY and CDR2 SMNVEV (reference sequence). The CDR3 is 14 residues long. CDR3 loop: CASRPPGQGNTIYF. CDR3 bases: TGTGCCAGCAGGCCCCCGGGACAAGGAAACACCATATATTTT.

The chain carries TRBV28 and TRBJ1-5; 8 nucleotides align to TRBD1. Germline assignment: CDR1 MDHEN and CDR2 SYDVKM. The trim removed 6 bases at V and 6 bases at J, leaving 7 bases unmatched. CDR3 length: 14 residues. The CDR3 coding sequence is TGTGCCAGCAGACCGACAGGGGAGGGTCAGCCCCAGCATTTT. It yields the protein CASRPTGEGQPQHF.

This clonotype was seen ten or more times. The chain has TRBV3-1 and TRBJ2-7, with 10 nucleotides matching TRBD2. The CDR3 is 17 amino acids. The germline CDR1 and CDR2 sequences are LGHDT and YNNKEL (reference sequence). The V and J ends lost 0 bases and 3 bases, in that order; junction bases with no gene match: 8. The CDR3 protein is CASSQDRKLAGIYEQYF. The CDR3 DNA is TGTGCCAGCAGCCAAGATCGGAAACTAGCGGGGATCTACGAGCAGTACTTC.

This clonotype was picked up many times. The rearrangement joins TRBV2 to TRBJ1-1; the match to TRBD1 covers 7 bases. The length of the CDR3 is 13 residues. Germline CDR1 reads SNHLY; CDR2 reads FYNNEI. J lost 3 bases, V lost 9 bases, and 7 bases had no gene match. The chain's CDR3 is CASETDRDTEAFF. CDR3 coding DNA: TGTGCCAGTGAGACAGACAGGGACACTGAAGCTTTCTTT.

This clonotype appeared a few times. This chain uses TRBV5-1 with TRBJ2-3; 16 bases are a match to TRBD2. Losses at the gene ends were 4 bases for V and 4 bases for J; bases not matched to a gene: 12. Germline values: CDR1 SGHRS, CDR2 YFSETQ. This CDR3 has 19 residues. CDR3 protein: CASSSGTSGRAPGPDTQYF. CDR3 DNA sequence: TGCGCCAGCAGCAGCGGGACTAGCGGGAGGGCCCCCGGCCCAGATACGCAGTATTTT.

This clonotype was found a few times. The chain carries TRBV28 and TRBJ2-5; D is possibly TRBD2 (6 bases). With 3 bases removed from V and 1 base from J, the gap between germline ends came to 9 bases. This CDR3 is 14 amino acids long. Germline loops: CDR1 MDHEN, CDR2 SYDVKM. The chain's CDR3 is CASSFPGLQETQYF. Here the CDR3 DNA reads TGTGCCAGCAGTTTTCCGGGACTCCAAGAGACCCAGTACTTC.

The chain employs TRBV2 and TRBJ2-5; perhaps TRBD1 as D (6 bases). The germline CDR1 and CDR2 sequences are SNHLY and FYNNEI. CDR3 length equals 13 residues. V dropped 7 bases and J dropped 3 bases, with 12 bases sitting between them. The CDR3 DNA follows: TGTGCCAGCAAAGACAGGAACGAAGAGACCCAGTACTTC. It specifies CASKDRNEETQYF. Drawing the rest from reference TRBV2 and TRBJ2-5, the complete variable domain is EPEVTQTPSHQVTQMGQEVILRCVPISNHLYFYWYRQILGQKVEFLVSFYNNEISEKSEIFDDQFSVERPDGSNFTLKIRSTKLEDSAMYFCASKDRNEETQYFGPGTRLLVL.

This clonotype was counted ten times or more. V usage is TRBV7-9 and J usage is TRBJ2-7; D remains unclear. From germline, CDR1 is SEHNR and CDR2 FQNEAQ (reference sequence). V lost 3 bases and J lost 3, with 9 bases in between. CDR3 length: 13 amino acids. CDR3 sequence reads: CASSLPHSYEQYF. DNA for the CDR3: TGTGCCAGCAGCTTGCCCCACAGCTACGAGCAGTACTTC.

This clonotype was seen a handful of times. The genes are TRBV4-2 and TRBJ2-7, with 7 bases aligning to TRBD1. From germline, CDR1 is LGHNA and CDR2 YNFKEQ. J gave up 7 bases and V 4 bases, and 13 bases lay outside the gene matches. The CDR3 totals 15 residues. CDR3 in DNA: TGTGCCAGCAGCCGAAGACAGGGAGTGTGGGGGGAGCAGTACTTC. As protein: CASSRRQGVWGEQYF.

A remark on this clonotype: An end of the junction does not agree with germline; a read error may underlie this. The chain uses TRBV7-2 and TRBJ1-2, with no clear D. CDR3 length: 14 residues. The germline CDR1 and CDR2 sequences are SGHTA and FQGNSA. Here the CDR3 DNA reads TGTGCCAACAGCTCCCAAGGGCTTCCTGGAGGCTACACCTTC. Translation: CANSSQGLPGGYTF.

This clonotype was recorded many times. The gene calls are TRBV30 and TRBJ2-7; no clear D gene. Trimming left V 3 bases short and J 2 bases short, with 11 bases between. The CDR3 runs to 13 residues. Looked up from germline, CDR1 is GTSNPN and CDR2 is SVGIG (reference sequence). In DNA form, the CDR3 reads TGTGCCTGGAGCAAATTATGGGCCTACGAGCAGTACTTC. Its protein is CAWSKLWAYEQYF.

This clonotype occurred many times. The chain employs TRBV18 and TRBJ1-1; a possible D gene is TRBD1 (5 bases). The germline V gene encodes CDR1 KGHSH and CDR2 LQKENI. Trimming pared 6 bases from V and 1 base from J, leaving 9 bases between. The CDR3 has 13 residues. CDR3 residues: CASSGDANTEAFF. CDR3 in DNA: TGTGCCAGCTCCGGGGACGCGAACACTGAAGCTTTCTTT. Full variable domain (outside the CDR3, taken from reference TRBV18 and TRBJ1-1): NAGVMQNPRHLVRRRGQEARLRCSPMKGHSHVYWYRQLPEEGLKFMVYLQKENIIDESGMPKERFSAEFPKEGPSILRIQQVVRGDSAAYFCASSGDANTEAFFGQGTRLTVV.

This clonotype has ten or more counts. The genes are TRBV5-1 and TRBJ1-2; TRBD1 matches at 9 bases. The J segment lost 4 bases and the V segment lost 1 base, leaving 2 bases of the junction unmatched. The CDR3 contains 14 residues. The V gene's germline CDR1 is SGHRS and CDR2 YFSETQ. The CDR3 region has the DNA TGCGCCAGCAGCTTGTCACAGGGGGCCTATGGCTACACCTTC. It encodes CASSLSQGAYGYTF.

This clonotype appeared many times. The genes are TRBV5-1 and TRBJ1-2, with D uncertain. The length of the CDR3 is 13 residues. The V end was cut by 3 bases, the J end by 4 bases, with 10 bases between. CDR1 SGHRS and CDR2 YFSETQ come from the germline V gene. In nucleotides, the CDR3 is TGCGCCAGCAGCTCATTGGACCTCTATGGCTACACCTTC. Amino acids: CASSSLDLYGYTF.

CDR3 DNA sequence: TGTGCCAGTTCGGTTGGAGGGCAGCCCCAGCATTTT. It yields the protein CASSVGGQPQHF. The chain is built from TRBV2 and TRBJ1-5; no clear D. Germline V lookup: CDR1 SNHLY, CDR2 FYNNEI. V shed 9 bases and J shed 7 bases, with 13 bases lying between them. CDR3 size: 12 residues.

This clonotype has only a few counts. This may be a read error: a much more frequent sequence differs by one nucleotide. The V call is TRBV28, the J call TRBJ1-2; maybe TRBD1 (5 bases). Trimming shortened V by 2 bases and J by 4 bases, and 14 bases separated the two germline ends. This CDR3 is 15 amino acids long. Germline-derived CDR1 and CDR2 are MDHEN and SYDVKM. For the CDR3, the DNA is TGTGCCAGCAGTTTAGAATACTCGGGGGTCTATGGCTACACCTTC. Translation gives CASSLEYSGVYGYTF.

In nucleotides, the CDR3 is TGTGCCAGTAGTTCCCGGGACAGGACTAGCGGGAGAGGCGATGAGCAGTTCTTC. Translating it yields CASSSRDRTSGRGDEQFF. This chain uses TRBV19 with TRBJ2-1; 13 bases fit TRBD2. CDR1 is LNHDA, CDR2 SQIVND, per germline (reference sequence). V lost 5 bases, J lost 8 bases, and 15 bases stayed unmatched. The CDR3 covers 18 residues.

This clonotype was detected many times. The chain carries TRBV20-1 and TRBJ2-1; D is undetermined. V shed 4 bases and J shed 5 bases, with 9 bases lying between them. This CDR3 spans 12 amino acids. Per the germline V gene, CDR1 is DFQATT and CDR2 is SNEGSKA (reference sequence). In nucleotides, the CDR3 is TGCAGTGCTACCGGATTTGACAATGAGCAGTTCTTC. This sequence encodes CSATGFDNEQFF.

The chain recombines TRBV20-1 with TRBJ2-3; D may be TRBD1 (6 bases). The germline V and J ends were trimmed by 5 bases and 6 bases, with 12 bases remaining between them. Germline V gene lookup returns CDR1 DFQATT and CDR2 SNEGSKA (reference sequence). CDR3 length equals 12 residues. This CDR3 reads CSADRPSDTQYF. The DNA of the CDR3 is TGCAGTGCTGACAGGCCGTCCGATACGCAGTATTTT.

This clonotype showed up just a few times. V and J are TRBV7-9 and TRBJ2-1, with TRBD1 as a possible D gene (5 bases). CDR1 and CDR2 from the germline V gene are SEHNR and FQNEAQ (reference sequence). Trimming shortened V by 0 bases and J by 15 bases, and 15 bases separated the two germline ends. This CDR3 comprises 13 residues. CDR3 in amino acids: CASSLAQVLPAFF. In DNA, the CDR3 is TGTGCCAGCAGCTTAGCACAGGTTCTCCCCGCGTTCTTC.

The chain joins TRBV14 to TRBJ2-1, with TRBD2 matching over 11 bases. The CDR3 has 16 amino acids. With V trimmed by 3 bases and J by 4 bases, 5 bases remained unmatched. Germline V lookup: CDR1 SGHDN, CDR2 FVKESK. The chain's CDR3 is CASSQSLAGGYNEQFF. The CDR3 coding sequence is TGTGCCAGCAGCCAGTCATTAGCGGGAGGGTACAATGAGCAGTTCTTC.

This chain's CDR3 is CASTGQPLVAQHF. The DNA for the CDR3 is TGTGCCAGCACGGGACAGCCCCTCGTAGCCCAGCATTTT. V and J are TRBV6-2 or TRBV6-3 and TRBJ1-5; 7 bases map to TRBD1. With 7 bases clipped from V and 11 bases from J, the junction kept 11 bases outside the gene matches. Germline V CDR1 and CDR2: MNHEY, SVGEGT. This CDR3 has 13 residues.